One and the same sample provided the 19 T cell receptor beta chains below, sequenced in a study of T cells in women clearing cervical HPV infection (dated by TCRdb to between 2017 and 2018). Libraries were made using the immunoSEQ multiplex PCR assay. TCRdb stores this immuneACCESS table with in-frame sequences only. Part of the clones is absent; in the studies checked, under half of the shortfall reflects unresolved V genes, and no reason is known for the rest. The sample table gives approximately 41,000 clones. 7.6% of the sample is held by the ten biggest clonotypes. Sequenced: blood buffy coat. The receptors here all came from a woman aged 18 to 75 with a cervical HPV16 infection that either progressed to CIN3+ or cleared (not recorded which).

A note on this clone: The read ends 3 residues early relative to the CDR3; the germline J gene fills the gap. The J gene is TRBJ2-5, the V gene TRBV2; the D is unclear. Germline assignment: CDR1 SNHLY and CDR2 FYNNEI. The CDR3 consists of 15 residues. V lost 4 bases, J lost 1 base, and 13 bases lay in between. The CDR3 loop is CASSAIRFPQETQYF. Incomplete CDR3 DNA: TGTGCCAGCAGTGCCATCCGGTTCCCCCAAGAGACC.

As to this clone: Read sequence stops 3 residues before the CDR3 end, and the germline J gene provides the missing end. The chain uses TRBV19 and TRBJ1-2; TRBD1 is a possible D gene (6 bases). CDR3 length: 13 amino acids. The V and J ends lost 6 bases and 5 bases respectively, with 13 bases between them. In germline, CDR1 is LNHDA, CDR2 SQIVND (reference sequence). The CDR3 bases that were read are TGTGCCAGTAGATCCGGGACACCGTATGGC. Encoded protein: CASRSGTPYG. The whole CDR3 protein reads CASRSGTPYGYTF.

CDR3 sequence: CATERTPQETQYF. CDR3 bases read: TGTGCCACCGAGCGGACCCCCCAAGAGACC. The chain joins TRBV7-9 to TRBJ2-5, with a possible D match to TRBD2 (5 bases). Read sequence stops 3 residues before the CDR3 end, and the germline J gene provides the missing end. The CDR3 is 13 amino acids. The germline V and J ends were trimmed by 10 bases and 1 base, with 13 bases remaining between them. Germline CDR1 is SEHNR and CDR2 is FQNEAQ (reference sequence).

Concerning this clone: Sequencing ends 3 residues short of the CDR3 end; the germline J gene provides the rest. The rearrangement joins TRBV20-1 to TRBJ1-1; a possible D gene is TRBD1 (5 bases). Looked up from germline, CDR1 is DFQATT and CDR2 is SNEGSKA (reference sequence). This CDR3 spans 14 amino acids. V lost 3 bases and J 3 bases, leaving 14 bases between the germline ends. The CDR3 here is CSAREGLVDTEAFF. The part of the CDR3 DNA that was read is TGCAGTGCTAGGGAGGGGTTGGTGGACACTGAA.

Worth noting for this clone: The CDR3 is cut off 3 residues early in the read; its end comes from the germline J gene. The gene calls are TRBV14 and TRBJ2-1; D call uncertain. The V gene's germline CDR1 is SGHDN and CDR2 FVKESK. CDR3 length equals 15 residues. Between the trimmed V and J ends, which lost 4 bases and 0 bases, there was a span of 10 bases. CDR3 in amino acids: CASSPGGNSYNEQFF. CDR3 bases read: TGTGCCAGCAGCCCGGGTGGCAACTCCTACAATGAG.

As regards this clone: One junction end does not reproduce the germline sequence, and a read error may be involved. The read stops 3 residues short of the end of the CDR3; the missing end is completed from the germline J gene. The chain links TRBV28 to TRBJ1-5, with unresolved D. The CDR3 runs 15 residues. The germline gives CDR1 MDHEN, CDR2 SYDVKM. CDR3 loop: CASNERVHSNQPQHF. The part of the CDR3 DNA that was read is TGTGCTAGCAATGAGAGGGTCCATAGCAATCAGCCC.

A word on this clone: The read halts 3 residues ahead of the CDR3 end, with the missing end drawn from the germline J gene. The J gene is TRBJ2-7, the V gene TRBV19, with TRBD1 as a possible D gene (6 bases). The V end was cut by 5 bases, the J end by 2 bases, with 19 bases between. The CDR3 covers 16 residues. Germline V lookup: CDR1 LNHDA, CDR2 SQIVND (reference sequence). The CDR3 loop is CASSPQSGHRAYEQYF. The sequenced part of the CDR3 DNA is TGTGCCAGTAGTCCACAGTCGGGACATCGGGCCTACGAG.

On this clone itself: Sequencing ends 3 residues short of the CDR3 end; the germline J gene provides the rest. The gene calls are TRBV7-9 and TRBJ2-5; D is unresolved. Germline loops: CDR1 SEHNR, CDR2 FQNEAQ (reference sequence). The V end was cut by 2 bases, the J end by 2 bases, with 9 bases between. The CDR3 is made up of 14 amino acids. CDR3 sequence reads: CASSLTPLQETQYF. CDR3 bases read: TGTGCCAGCAGCTTAACTCCCCTTCAAGAGACC.

To note about this clone: Read coverage stops 3 residues before the CDR3 terminus; the germline J gene supplies the remainder. J is TRBJ2-3 and V is TRBV7-9; D is unclear. Trimming removed 4 bases at V and 2 bases at J, with 10 bases between. Germline lookup yields CDR1 SEHNR and CDR2 FQNEAQ (reference sequence). CDR3 size: 14 residues. The CDR3: CASSYGPITDTQYF. The part of the CDR3 DNA that was read is TGTGCCAGCAGCTATGGGCCCATCACAGATACG.

Note on this clone: Sequencing ends 3 residues short of the CDR3 end; the germline J gene provides the rest. The gene calls are TRBV19 and TRBJ1-5; D perhaps matches TRBD1 (5 bases). Germline assignment: CDR1 LNHDA and CDR2 SQIVND (reference sequence). Trimming left V 1 base short and J 0 bases short, with 7 bases between. The CDR3 totals 15 residues. The sequenced part of the CDR3 DNA is TGTGCCAGTAGTATAGTCGGACATAGCAATCAGCCC. Protein: CASSIVGHSNQP. The entire CDR3 protein reads CASSIVGHSNQPQHF.

A word on this clone: The read is 3 residues too short to cover the CDR3 end, so that end is filled in from the germline J gene. The chain recombines TRBV19 with TRBJ2-7; 16 bases are a match to TRBD2. The junction had 13 bases not matched to a gene; V was cut back by 4 bases and J by 1 base. The CDR3 is made up of 20 amino acids. Germline loops: CDR1 LNHDA, CDR2 SQIVND (reference sequence). CDR3 DNA, as far as it was read: TGTGCCAGTAGTACTCCCAGGGGACTAGCGGGAGGGTCCCAGTCCTACGAG. Translation gives CASSTPRGLAGGSQSYE. The CDR3 in its entirety is CASSTPRGLAGGSQSYEQYF.

CDR3 residues: CASSAGSRGEETQYF. The CDR3 bases that were read are TGTGCCAGCAGTGCCGGTAGCAGAGGTGAAGAGACC. The chain combines TRBV2 with TRBJ2-5; D gene ambiguous. The CDR3 extends 3 residues past the end of the read, so its final part is completed from the germline J gene. Germline V CDR1 and CDR2: SNHLY, FYNNEI. The CDR3 is made up of 15 amino acids. Trimming removed 4 bases at V and 3 bases at J, with 15 bases between.

Of note for this clone: The read halts 3 residues ahead of the CDR3 end, with the missing end drawn from the germline J gene. The V gene is TRBV19, the J gene TRBJ1-6; 10 bases match TRBD1. The CDR3 consists of 17 residues. V was pared by 2 bases and J by 9 bases, with 10 bases of the junction left unmatched. The germline gives CDR1 LNHDA, CDR2 SQIVND (reference sequence). The CDR3 here is CASSITDRGLGGSPLHF. The CDR3 DNA, read in part, is TGTGCCAGTAGTATAACCGACAGGGGGCTCGGCGGTTCACCC.

A note on this clone: The DNA ends 3 residues before the CDR3 does, and the rest of the CDR3 is filled in from the germline J gene. The chain employs TRBV5-6 and TRBJ2-1, with D unresolved. The CDR3 totals 11 residues. Between the trimmed V and J ends, which lost 2 bases and 7 bases, there was a span of 4 bases. Germline assignment: CDR1 SGHDT and CDR2 YYEEEE. The covered CDR3 bases are TGTGCCAGCAGCTTCGGGAATGAG. Translation: CASSFGNE. The CDR3, in full, reads CASSFGNEQFF. Supplemented by reference TRBV5-6 and TRBJ2-1, the full variable domain reads DAGVTQSPTHLIKTRGQQVTLRCSPKSGHDTVSWYQQALGQGPQFIFQYYEEEERQRGNFPDRFSGHQFPNYSSELNVNALLLGDSALYLCASSFGNEQFFGPGTRLTVL.

The covered CDR3 bases are TGTGCCAGTAGTACCGCCGGGACAGGGGTTGAGTACGGCACAGATACG. Protein product: CASSTAGTGVEYGTDT. The whole CDR3 protein reads CASSTAGTGVEYGTDTQYF. The J gene is TRBJ2-3, the V gene TRBV19, with 10 bases matching TRBD1. The read comes to an end 3 residues before the CDR3 does, leaving the germline J gene to fill in the end. V gave up 4 bases and J gave up 1 base; unmatched junction bases: 14. The CDR3 is 19 amino acids. Per germline, CDR1 LNHDA and CDR2 SQIVND (reference sequence).

As concerns this clone: The read finishes 3 residues shy of the CDR3 end, and the germline J gene is used to complete it. This rearrangement joins TRBV30 to TRBJ1-5; no clear D. V was pared by 0 bases and J by 3 bases, with 12 bases between. Germline V gene data show CDR1 as GTSNPN and CDR2 as SVGIG (reference sequence). CDR3 length: 15 amino acids. The sequenced part of the CDR3 DNA is TGTGCCTGGAGTGTATCAGGCATGAACAATCAGCCC. Protein sequence: CAWSVSGMNNQP. In full, the CDR3 is CAWSVSGMNNQPQHF.

Notes on this clone: Read data end 3 residues before the CDR3 end; the end is taken from the germline J gene. The V gene is TRBV6-1, the J gene TRBJ2-4, with a tentative D call TRBD2 (6 bases). Germline values: CDR1 MNHNS, CDR2 SASEGT. With 4 bases removed from V and 0 bases from J, the gap between germline ends came to 10 bases. The CDR3 has 15 amino acids. CDR3: CASSAGVLAKNIQYF. CDR3 bases read: TGTGCCAGCAGTGCGGGGGTCCTAGCCAAAAACATT.

With regard to this clone: Read coverage stops 3 residues before the CDR3 terminus; the germline J gene supplies the remainder. Other DNA sequences in the sample encode the same CDR3. J is TRBJ1-5 and V is TRBV28; a weak D match, TRBD1 (5 bases). This CDR3 region has 14 residues. V lost 3 bases and J 7 bases, leaving 13 bases between the germline ends. Germline CDR1 reads MDHEN; CDR2 reads SYDVKM. CDR3 sequence: CASSLDQGGQPQHF. Incomplete CDR3 DNA: TGTGCCAGCAGTTTGGATCAGGGTGGACAGCCC.

As concerns this clone: Coverage ceases 3 residues before the CDR3 finishes, and the germline J gene fills in the end. The chain carries TRBV7-2 and TRBJ2-1; D remains unclear. Germline lookup yields CDR1 SGHTA and CDR2 FQGNSA. The CDR3 is 14 amino acids. V dropped 0 bases and J dropped 9 bases, with 12 bases sitting between them. The CDR3 sequence is CASSLAVFRSEQFF. CDR3 DNA, as far as it was read: TGTGCCAGCAGCTTAGCGGTATTCAGGAGTGAG.